The rows below give T cell receptor beta chains drawn from one sample of a study of tumor T cells in aggressive B-cell lymphoma. Only in-frame clones appear in the TCRdb table, and some are missing; sequencing was by immunoSEQ multiplex PCR. The sample includes about 2,300 clones, roughly 94% of them seen just once. The specimen sequenced was tumor tissue. The origin of the receptors is an adult with diffuse large B cell lymphoma. Both conserved end residues are part of each CDR3. D genes are given only for firm matches. Not every row has a clone size; where given, it reads once, few, many or a size class.

D	size	V	J	CDR3	DNA
NA	few	TRBV4-1	TRBJ2-1	CASSQGQNSYNEQFF	TGCGCCAGCAGCCAAGGACAAAACTCCTACAATGAGCAGTTCTTC
TRBD2	NA	TRBV5-6	TRBJ2-1	CASSAQGTSGEDEQFF	TGTGCCAGCAGCGCACAAGGGACTAGCGGGGAGGATGAGCAGTTCTTC
TRBD2	NA	TRBV30	TRBJ2-2	CAWTRLATTGELFF	TGTGCCTGGACTAGACTAGCCACGACCGGGGAGCTGTTTTTT
TRBD1	NA	TRBV7-3	TRBJ2-2	CASSVPGQGNTGELFF	TGTGCCAGCAGCGTACCGGGACAGGGGAACACCGGGGAGCTGTTTTTT
TRBD2	once	TRBV7-2	TRBJ2-7	CASSLGTSVEQYF	TGTGCCAGCAGCTTAGGGACTAGCGTCGAGCAGTACTTC
TRBD2	NA	TRBV5-4	TRBJ2-1	CASSPIAGPMYNEQFF	TGTGCCAGCAGCCCTATAGCGGGACCGATGTACAATGAGCAGTTCTTC
NA	NA	TRBV7-3	TRBJ2-1	CASSLIPRDSGGADNEQFF	TGTGCCAGCAGCTTAATCCCCCGGGATAGCGGAGGAGCCGACAATGAGCAGTTCTTC
TRBD1	once	TRBV5-8	TRBJ2-1	CASREGTGGYNEQFF	TGTGCCAGCAGGGAAGGGACAGGGGGCTACAATGAGCAGTTCTTC
TRBD2	NA	TRBV28	TRBJ2-7	CASSPATGTSGSYEQYF	TGTGCCAGCAGCCCTGCCACCGGGACTAGCGGCTCCTACGAGCAGTACTTC
NA	NA	TRBV7-3	TRBJ2-2	CASSLTERGRELFF	TGTGCCAGCAGCTTAACGGAACGGGGAAGGGAGCTGTTTTTT
TRBD2	NA	TRBV6-5	TRBJ2-5	CASSQTSGRAGEQYF	TGTGCCAGCAGTCAGACTAGCGGGAGGGCAGGGGAGCAGTACTTC
TRBD1	NA	TRBV14	TRBJ1-2	CASSQAATGSYGYTF	TGTGCCAGCAGCCAAGCTGCGACAGGGTCCTATGGCTACACCTTC
TRBD2	NA	TRBV4-1	TRBJ2-7	CASSRLAGDDEQYF	TGCGCCAGCAGCCGACTAGCGGGAGATGACGAGCAGTACTTC
NA	few	TRBV6-6	TRBJ2-1	CASRQLPQGNEQFF	TGTGCCAGCAGGCAGTTACCTCAGGGGAATGAGCAGTTCTTC
TRBD2	NA	TRBV7-7	TRBJ2-5	CASSLGAGLQETQYF	TGTGCTAGCAGCTTAGGAGCGGGGCTACAAGAGACCCAGTACTTC
TRBD2	NA	TRBV13	TRBJ2-5	CASSPGLAGGLAGETQYF	TGTGCCAGCAGCCCGGGACTAGCGGGAGGGCTCGCGGGGGAGACCCAGTACTTC
TRBD1	NA	TRBV2	TRBJ1-1	CASRLGTGVNTEAFF	TGTGCCAGCAGGCTAGGGACAGGGGTGAACACTGAAGCTTTCTTT
NA	few	TRBV19	TRBJ2-3	CASSISRSGLMWYF	TGTGCCAGTAGTATCAGCCGTTCTGGACTCATGTGGTATTTT
NA	NA	TRBV25-1	TRBJ1-4	CASSATGIEKLFF	TGTGCCAGCAGTGCAACAGGGATTGAAAAACTGTTTTTT
NA	NA	TRBV4-3	TRBJ2-1	CASSPNHRVYNEQFF	TGCGCCAGCAGCCCTAATCACAGGGTTTACAATGAGCAGTTCTTC
NA	once	TRBV6-1	TRBJ1-1	CASRLGARTGEAFF	TGTGCCAGCAGATTGGGCGCGAGGACGGGGGAAGCTTTCTTT
TRBD1	NA	TRBV30	TRBJ1-4	CAWSVGAQGAAEKLFF	TGTGCCTGGAGTGTAGGGGCGCAGGGGGCTGCTGAAAAACTGTTTTTT
NA	NA	TRBV7-8	TRBJ1-5	CASSSTEMGQPQHF	TGTGCCAGCAGCTCCACAGAGATGGGTCAGCCCCAGCATTTT
NA	NA	TRBV5-1	TRBJ2-7	CASSSTGLGNYEQYF	TGCGCCAGCAGCTCTACAGGTCTTGGGAACTACGAGCAGTACTTC
NA	NA	TRBV21-1	TRBJ2-5	CASREGRQGFRETQYF	TGTGCCAGCAGGGAGGGGCGGCAGGGCTTTCGCGAGACCCAGTACTTC
TRBD2	NA	TRBV28	TRBJ2-3	CASSFLAGSGTDTQYF	TGTGCCAGCAGCTTTCTAGCGGGATCGGGCACAGATACGCAGTATTTT